Given below is one T cell receptor (beta chain) in context. Its antigen is as yet unknown. Other DNA sequences in the same sample also yield this CDR3. Germline-derived CDR1 and CDR2 are MDHEN and SYDVKM. The CDR3 is made up of 16 amino acids. Trimming removed 5 bases from V and 1 base from J, with 15 bases in between. Produced via immunoSEQ multiplex PCR; TCRdb's table is partial and in-frame only. The sample consists of some 1,100,000 clones, around 82% of them appearing once. This specimen belongs to a study of shared clonotypes between healthy human individuals. Study results and limitations: Non-shared clonotypes had lower generation probabilities than clonotypes shared by all four sorted-subset donors.

The receptor was isolated from a man between 18 and 35 years old in good health. Some clones in this sample may be carry-over from other donors' samples. Sequencing was done on a sample of memory CD4+ T cells from PBMCs. Subset specified: CD45RA-negative fraction. The J gene is TRBJ2-1, the V gene TRBV28; TRBD2 might be the D (5 bases). The CDR3 DNA reads TGTGCCAGCAGTCTCGCCGGACTGGGATCCTACAATGAGCAGTTCTTC. Its translation is CASSLAGLGSYNEQFF.